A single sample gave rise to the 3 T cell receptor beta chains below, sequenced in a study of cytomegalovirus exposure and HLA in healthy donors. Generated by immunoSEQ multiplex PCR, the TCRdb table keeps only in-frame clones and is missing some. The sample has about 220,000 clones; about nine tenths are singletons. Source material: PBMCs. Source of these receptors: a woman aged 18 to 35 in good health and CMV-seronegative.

CDR3 amino acids: CASSQDWAGVYNEQFF. CDR3 bases: TGCGCCAGCAGCCAAGATTGGGCGGGGGTCTACAATGAGCAGTTCTTC. The gene calls are TRBV4-1 and TRBJ2-1; 7 bases map to TRBD2. This CDR3 is 16 amino acids long. With V trimmed by 0 bases and J by 3 bases, 5 bases remained unmatched. CDR1 is MGHRA and CDR2 is YSYEKL in the germline V gene.

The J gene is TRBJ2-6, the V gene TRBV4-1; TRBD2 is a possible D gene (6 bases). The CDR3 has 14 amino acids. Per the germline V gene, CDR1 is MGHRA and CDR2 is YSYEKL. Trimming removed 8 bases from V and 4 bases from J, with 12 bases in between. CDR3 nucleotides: TGCGCCAGCGGCGGGGTCTTGGGGGCCAACGTCCTGACTTTC. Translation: CASGGVLGANVLTF.

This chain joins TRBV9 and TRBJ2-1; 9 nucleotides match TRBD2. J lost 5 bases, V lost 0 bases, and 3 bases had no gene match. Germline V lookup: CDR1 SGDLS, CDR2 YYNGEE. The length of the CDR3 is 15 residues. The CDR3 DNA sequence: TGTGCCAGCAGCGTAGGACTAGCGGACCACAATGAGCAGTTCTTC. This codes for CASSVGLADHNEQFF.